A single count supports the clone carrying this T cell receptor (beta chain). Authors' analysis steps: The authors estimated nucleated cell counts from reference gene primer amplification. Assay used: immunoSEQ multiplex PCR; TCRdb lists only in-frame clones, some missing. V and J calls and clone size are those listed in that table; D and trimming were worked out from the DNA. This table holds 32,000 or so clones, 85% to 90% found once. These data belong to a study of blood T cell repertoires in COVID-19. Turning to the study itself: The origin of the acute and convalescent COVID-19 samples was the United States, Italy and Spain. PBMCs, B-cell-depleted T cells, or T cells were the source of the cDNA or gDNA that made up the material.

This CDR3 comprises 14 residues. The ends lost 4 bases at V and 3 bases at J; junction bases unmatched: 2. The V gene's germline CDR1 is SGHRS and CDR2 YFSETQ. The sample was peripheral blood. The receptor comes from a human donor in a cohort sampled during active COVID-19. V usage is TRBV5-1 and J usage is TRBJ2-2, with TRBD1 matching over 8 bases. The CDR3 DNA is TGCGCCAGCAGCGTGGACAGGGACACCGGGGAGCTGTTTTTT. It yields the protein CASSVDRDTGELFF.